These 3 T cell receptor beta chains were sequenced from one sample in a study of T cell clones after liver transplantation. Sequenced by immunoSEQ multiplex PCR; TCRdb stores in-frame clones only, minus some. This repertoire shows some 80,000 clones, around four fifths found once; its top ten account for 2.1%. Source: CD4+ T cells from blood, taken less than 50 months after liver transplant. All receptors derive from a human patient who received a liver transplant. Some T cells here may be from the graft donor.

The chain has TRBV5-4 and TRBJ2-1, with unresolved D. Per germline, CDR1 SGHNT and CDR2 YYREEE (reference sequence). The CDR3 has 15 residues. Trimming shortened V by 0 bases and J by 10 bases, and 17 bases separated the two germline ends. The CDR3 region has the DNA TGTGCCAGCAGCTTGGTTCCCGGAGATCATGAAGAGCAGTTCTTC. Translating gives CASSLVPGDHEEQFF.

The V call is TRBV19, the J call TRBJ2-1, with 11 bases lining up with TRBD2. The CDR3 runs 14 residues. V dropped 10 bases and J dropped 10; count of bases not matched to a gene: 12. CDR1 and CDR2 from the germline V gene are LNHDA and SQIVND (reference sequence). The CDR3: CATRGLAGGHEQFF. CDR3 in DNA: TGTGCCACCAGGGGCCTAGCGGGGGGCCACGAGCAGTTCTTC.

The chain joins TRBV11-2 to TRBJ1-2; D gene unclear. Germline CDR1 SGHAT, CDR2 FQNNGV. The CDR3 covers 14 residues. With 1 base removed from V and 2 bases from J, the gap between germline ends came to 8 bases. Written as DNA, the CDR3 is TGTGCCAGCAGCTTAGGTCCGGGCAACTATGGCTACACCTTC. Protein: CASSLGPGNYGYTF. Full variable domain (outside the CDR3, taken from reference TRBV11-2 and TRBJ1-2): EAGVAQSPRYKIIEKRQSVAFWCNPISGHATLYWYQQILGQGPKLLIQFQNNGVVDDSQLPKDRFSAERLKGVDSTLKIQPAKLEDSAVYLCASSLGPGNYGYTFGSGTRLTVV.